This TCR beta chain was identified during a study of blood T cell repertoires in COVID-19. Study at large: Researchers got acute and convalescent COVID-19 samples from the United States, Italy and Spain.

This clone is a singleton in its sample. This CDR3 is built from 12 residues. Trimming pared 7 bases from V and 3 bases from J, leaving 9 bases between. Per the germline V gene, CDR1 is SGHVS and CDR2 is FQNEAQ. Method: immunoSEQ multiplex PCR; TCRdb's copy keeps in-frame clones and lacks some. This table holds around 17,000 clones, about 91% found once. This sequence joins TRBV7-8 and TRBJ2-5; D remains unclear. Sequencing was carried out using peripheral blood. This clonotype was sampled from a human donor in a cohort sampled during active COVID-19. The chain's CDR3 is CASTNREETQYF. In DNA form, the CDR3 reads TGTGCCAGCACCAACAGAGAAGAGACCCAGTACTTC.